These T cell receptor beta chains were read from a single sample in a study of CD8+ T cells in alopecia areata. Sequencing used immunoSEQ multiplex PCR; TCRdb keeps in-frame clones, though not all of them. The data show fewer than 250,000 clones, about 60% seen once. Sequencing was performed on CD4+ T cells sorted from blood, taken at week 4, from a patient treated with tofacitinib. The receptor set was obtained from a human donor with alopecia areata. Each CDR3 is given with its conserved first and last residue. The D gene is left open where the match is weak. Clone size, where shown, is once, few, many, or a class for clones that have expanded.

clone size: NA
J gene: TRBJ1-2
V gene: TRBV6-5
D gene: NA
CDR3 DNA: TGTGCCAGCAGTTACGGGGGTCAGGGCTACACCTTC
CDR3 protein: CASSYGGQGYTF

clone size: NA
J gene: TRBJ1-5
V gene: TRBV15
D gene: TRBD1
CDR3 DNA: TGTGCCACCAGCAGAAGGACAGGAGGGGATCAGCCCCAGCATTTT
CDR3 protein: CATSRRTGGDQPQHF

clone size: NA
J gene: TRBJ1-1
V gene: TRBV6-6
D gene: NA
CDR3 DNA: TGTGCCAGCAGTTACCCTCAGGGGATGAACACTGAAGCTTTCTTT
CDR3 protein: CASSYPQGMNTEAFF

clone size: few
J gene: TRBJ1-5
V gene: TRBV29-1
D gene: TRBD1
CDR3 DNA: TGCAGCGTCCGTGTCTCGGACAGGGCGAATCAGCCCCAGCATTTT
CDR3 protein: CSVRVSDRANQPQHF

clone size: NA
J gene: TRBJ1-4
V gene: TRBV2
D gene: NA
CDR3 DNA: TGTGCCAGCAGTGGCGGCGGCGAAAAACTGTTTTTT
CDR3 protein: CASSGGGEKLFF

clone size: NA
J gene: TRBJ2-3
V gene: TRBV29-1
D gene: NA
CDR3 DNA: TGCAGCGGCAGCCGTGGGACCGCTCCAGATACGCAGTATTTT
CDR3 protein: CSGSRGTAPDTQYF

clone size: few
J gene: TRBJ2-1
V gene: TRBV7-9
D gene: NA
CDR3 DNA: TGTGCCAGCAGCTCCGGCCGGGAATGGCGTGATGAGCAGTTCTTC
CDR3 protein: CASSSGREWRDEQFF

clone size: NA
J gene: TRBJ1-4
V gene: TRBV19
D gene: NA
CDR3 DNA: TGTGCCAGTAGTTCGCCAAGGAATGAAAAACTGTTTTTT
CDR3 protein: CASSSPRNEKLFF

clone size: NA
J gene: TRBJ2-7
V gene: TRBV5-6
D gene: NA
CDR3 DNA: TGTGCCAGCAGCTTAGATACCGGGAGGCAGTACTTC
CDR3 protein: CASSLDTGRQYF

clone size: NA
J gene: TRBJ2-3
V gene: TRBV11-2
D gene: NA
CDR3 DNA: TGTGCCAGCAGCTTTGCAGATACGCAGTATTTT
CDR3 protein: CASSFADTQYF

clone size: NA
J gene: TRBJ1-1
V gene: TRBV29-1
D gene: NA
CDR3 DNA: TGCAGCGCTCAACAGTTGAACACTGAAGCTTTCTTT
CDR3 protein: CSAQQLNTEAFF

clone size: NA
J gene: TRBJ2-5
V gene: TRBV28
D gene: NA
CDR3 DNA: TGTGCCAGCAGACGAGGACGGCAAGAGACCCAGTACTTC
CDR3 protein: CASRRGRQETQYF

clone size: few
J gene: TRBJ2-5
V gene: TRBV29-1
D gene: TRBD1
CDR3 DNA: TGCAGCGTTGTCATTCAGGGGGCGTTGAAGACCCAGTACTTC
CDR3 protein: CSVVIQGALKTQYF

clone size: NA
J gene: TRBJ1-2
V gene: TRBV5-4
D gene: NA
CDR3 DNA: TGTGCCAGCAGCTTGACAGGGAGTAATGGCTACACCTTC
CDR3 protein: CASSLTGSNGYTF

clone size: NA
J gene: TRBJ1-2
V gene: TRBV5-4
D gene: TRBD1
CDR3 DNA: TGTGCCAGCAGCCGACAGGGGGCAAAGTATGGCTACACCTTC
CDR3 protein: CASSRQGAKYGYTF

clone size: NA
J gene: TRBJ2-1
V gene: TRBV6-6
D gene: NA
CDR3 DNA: TGTGCCAGCAGCCGGGACCCCTCATATTTGTATGAGCAGTTCTTC
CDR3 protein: CASSRDPSYLYEQFF

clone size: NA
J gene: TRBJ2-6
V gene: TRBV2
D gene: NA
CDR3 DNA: TGTGCCATTTCGGGGGATTCTGGGGCCAACGTCCTGACTTTC
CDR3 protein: CAISGDSGANVLTF

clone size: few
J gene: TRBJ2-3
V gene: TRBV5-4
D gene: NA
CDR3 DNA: TGTGCCAGCAGCCACGGACAGACTCCCACAGATACGCAGTATTTT
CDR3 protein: CASSHGQTPTDTQYF